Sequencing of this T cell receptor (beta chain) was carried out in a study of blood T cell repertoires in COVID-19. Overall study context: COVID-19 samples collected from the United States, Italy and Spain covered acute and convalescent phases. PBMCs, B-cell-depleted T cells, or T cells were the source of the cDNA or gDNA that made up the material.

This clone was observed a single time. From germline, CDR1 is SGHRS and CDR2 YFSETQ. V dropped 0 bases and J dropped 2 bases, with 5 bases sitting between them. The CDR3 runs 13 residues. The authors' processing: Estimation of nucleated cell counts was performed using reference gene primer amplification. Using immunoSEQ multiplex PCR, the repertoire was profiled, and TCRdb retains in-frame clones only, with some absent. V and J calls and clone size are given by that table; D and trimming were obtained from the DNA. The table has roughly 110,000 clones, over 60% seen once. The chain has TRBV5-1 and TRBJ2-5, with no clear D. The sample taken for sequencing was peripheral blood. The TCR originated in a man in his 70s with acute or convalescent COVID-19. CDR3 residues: CASSLDIQETQYF. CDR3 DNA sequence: TGCGCCAGCAGCTTGGACATACAAGAGACCCAGTACTTC.